This is a list of T cell receptor beta chains from one sample in a study of somatic mutations in cytotoxic T cells in rheumatoid arthritis. This table comes from immunoSEQ multiplex PCR, and its TCRdb copy is limited to in-frame clones, with some not included. Of about 16,000 clones in the sample, roughly three quarters were seen once. Sequenced material: CD8+ T cells sorted from blood. The receptors derive from an adult with rheumatoid arthritis. Both conserved end residues are part of each CDR3. The D gene is left open where the match is weak. Clone size appears in some rows only: once, few, many, or a class for an expanded clone.

cdr3_aa: CASEEIGELFF
cdr3_nt: TGTGCCAGCGAGGAGATCGGGGAGCTGTTTTTT
j_call: TRBJ2-2
clone_size: few
v_call: TRBV27
d_call: -

cdr3_aa: CASSLGQGAGEAFF
cdr3_nt: TGTGCCAGCAGCTTAGGCCAGGGGGCGGGTGAAGCTTTCTTT
j_call: TRBJ1-1
clone_size: -
v_call: TRBV11-3
d_call: TRBD1

cdr3_aa: CASSPPLRGSHNEQFF
cdr3_nt: TGTGCCAGCAGTCCCCCTCTCAGGGGTTCCCACAATGAGCAGTTCTTC
j_call: TRBJ2-1
clone_size: -
v_call: TRBV11-3
d_call: -

cdr3_aa: CASSFDMSNQPQHF
cdr3_nt: TGCGCCAGCAGCTTTGACATGAGCAATCAGCCCCAGCATTTT
j_call: TRBJ1-5
clone_size: few
v_call: TRBV5-1
d_call: -

cdr3_aa: CASSSQRGTYEQYF
cdr3_nt: TGTGCCAGCAGTTCCCAGAGGGGGACCTACGAGCAGTACTTC
j_call: TRBJ2-7
clone_size: -
v_call: TRBV27
d_call: -

cdr3_aa: CASSTGQAGGFTEAFF
cdr3_nt: TGTGCCAGCAGCACCGGACAGGCCGGCGGGTTCACTGAAGCTTTCTTT
j_call: TRBJ1-1
clone_size: -
v_call: TRBV7-9
d_call: TRBD1

cdr3_aa: CASSESGTGFIVYGNTIYF
cdr3_nt: TGTGCCAGCAGTGAGTCCGGGACAGGGTTTATCGTTTATGGAAACACCATATATTTT
j_call: TRBJ1-3
clone_size: -
v_call: TRBV6-1
d_call: TRBD1

cdr3_aa: CASSMKRVAKNIQYF
cdr3_nt: TGTGCCAGTAGTATGAAACGGGTAGCCAAAAACATTCAGTACTTC
j_call: TRBJ2-4
clone_size: -
v_call: TRBV19
d_call: -

cdr3_aa: CASSYSRDEQFF
cdr3_nt: TGTGCCAGCAGTTACTCAAGAGATGAGCAGTTCTTC
j_call: TRBJ2-1
clone_size: -
v_call: TRBV6-5
d_call: -

cdr3_aa: CASSSRDRADTEAFF
cdr3_nt: TGTGCCAGCAGTTCCCGGGACAGGGCTGACACTGAAGCTTTCTTT
j_call: TRBJ1-1
clone_size: once
v_call: TRBV6-5
d_call: TRBD1

cdr3_aa: CASRDRGRNEQFF
cdr3_nt: TGTGCCAGCAGGGACAGGGGTAGGAATGAGCAGTTCTTC
j_call: TRBJ2-1
clone_size: -
v_call: TRBV2
d_call: TRBD1

cdr3_aa: CASRGTRGGNQPQHF
cdr3_nt: TGTGCCAGCAGGGGCACCAGGGGGGGCAATCAGCCCCAGCATTTT
j_call: TRBJ1-5
clone_size: few
v_call: TRBV2
d_call: TRBD1